This T cell receptor (beta chain) was documented in a study of blood T cell repertoires in COVID-19. As for the study in general: The origin of the acute and convalescent COVID-19 samples was the United States, Italy and Spain. Sources were T cells, B-cell-depleted T cells, or PBMCs; the material itself was cDNA or gDNA.

As handled by the study authors: How many nucleated cells were present was estimated from reference gene primer amplification. Generated by immunoSEQ multiplex PCR, the TCRdb table keeps only in-frame clones and is missing some. The V and J calls and clone size are taken from that table; D and trimming were inferred from the DNA. The table lists around 300,000 clones, around nine tenths of them singletons, with roughly 2.1% in the top ten. The V gene's germline CDR1 is SGHRS and CDR2 YFSETQ. Trimming removed 0 bases from V and 0 bases from J; junction bases left unmatched: 17. This CDR3 spans 21 amino acids.

V usage is TRBV5-1 and J usage is TRBJ1-4; the match to TRBD1 covers 7 bases. Specimen: peripheral blood. This clonotype was sampled from a man in his fifties or sixties with acute or convalescent COVID-19. CDR3 coding DNA: TGCGCCAGCAGCTTGGAAGGCAACCTCCGGGACAGACGAGCAACTAATGAAAAACTGTTTTTT. Amino acids: CASSLEGNLRDRRATNEKLFF.